This T cell receptor beta chain emerged from a study of cytomegalovirus exposure and HLA in healthy donors. About the research overall: An early data release held around 80 million unique TCRs from HLA-typed donors. Study observations and caveats: Compared with the roughly 670-donor mean, an Asian-associated ancestry cluster reportedly had fewer N-insertions, according to a later analysis. Some TCR beta chains (approximately 180 of them) were listed as cytomegalovirus-associated.

Concerning this clone itself: Its antigen is not identified. At one end, the junction sequence differs from germline, possibly due to a read error.

Primers included in the PCR were 60 Vbeta and 13 Jbeta primers. Here immunoSEQ multiplex PCR was the method, and the copy in TCRdb shows in-frame clones only, minus some. The profile shows over 100,000 clones, approximately 70% of them singletons. From germline, CDR1 is GTSNPN and CDR2 SVGIG (reference sequence). There are 15 residues in the CDR3. The chain combines TRBV30 with TRBJ1-2, with 7 bases lining up with TRBD1. This clonotype originated in a woman in her thirties in good health and CMV-seronegative. The sequenced material came from PBMCs. Here the CDR3 reads CAWMDRLGLKGLHSF. CDR3 DNA: TGTGCCTGGATGGACAGGCTTGGGTTGAAGGGACTTCACTCCTTC.